This TCR beta chain was captured by sequencing in a study of T cell responses to AZD1222 COVID-19 vaccine. Study observations and caveats: A mostly white British donor set with more females was recruited, and clonal diversity was possibly underestimated. At baseline, seropositivity was found in only six or seven AZD1222 recipients.

As regards this clone: Its antigen remains unknown.

The method was immunoSEQ multiplex PCR; TCRdb's version includes in-frame clones alone and lacks a portion of them. The data show more than 30,000 clones, with around nine tenths seen just once and less than 15% held by the top ten. With V trimmed by 7 bases and J by 6 bases, 7 bases remained unmatched. From germline, CDR1 is MDHEN and CDR2 SYDVKM. The CDR3 has 14 amino acids. The clonotype comes from an adult who received the AZD1222 COVID-19 vaccine. The sample consisted of peripheral blood, taken 28 days after the second AZD1222 dose. The V call is TRBV28, the J call TRBJ2-2; TRBD1 agrees at 8 bases. The CDR3, as DNA: TGTGCCAGCAAATCAGGGGGCCGTTCCGGGGAGCTGTTTTTT. This translates into CASKSGGRSGELFF. Together with reference TRBV28 and TRBJ2-2, the CDR3 gives the full variable domain: DVKVTQSSRYLVKRTGEKVFLECVQDMDHENMFWYRQDPGLGLRLIYFSYDVKMKEKGDIPEGYSVSREKKERFSLILESASTNQTSMYLCASKSGGRSGELFFGEGSRLTVL.